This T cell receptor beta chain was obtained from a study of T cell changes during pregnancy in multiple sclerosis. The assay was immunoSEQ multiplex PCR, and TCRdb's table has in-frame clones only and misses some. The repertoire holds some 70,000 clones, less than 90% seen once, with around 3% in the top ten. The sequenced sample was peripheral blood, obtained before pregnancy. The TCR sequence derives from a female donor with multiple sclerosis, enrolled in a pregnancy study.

The chain's CDR3 is CASKKQGAPSYNEQFF. CDR3 in DNA: TGTGCCAGCAAAAAACAGGGTGCGCCGTCCTACAATGAGCAGTTCTTC. The rearrangement joins TRBV27 to TRBJ2-1, with a tentative D call TRBD1 (6 bases). Germline V gene data show CDR1 as MNHEY and CDR2 as SMNVEV (reference sequence). This CDR3 has 16 amino acids. V was trimmed by 7 bases and J by 1 base, leaving 17 bases between them.